The 16 T cell receptor beta chains below all came from one sample that was sequenced in a study of PD-1 blockade in classical Hodgkin lymphoma. The assay was immunoSEQ multiplex PCR, and TCRdb's table has in-frame clones only and misses some. This table has some 30,000 clones, around 72% appearing once. Time point here: cycle 4 day 1 (C4D1), after less than seven weeks of nivolumab. Each and every patient relapsed after autologous stem cell transplantation, and patients got differing brentuximab vedotin exposure. Sequencing was performed on peripheral blood mononuclear cells (PBMCs), taken before the fourth cycle of nivolumab. The origin of the receptors is a human donor with classical Hodgkin lymphoma.

The rearrangement links TRBV5-1 to TRBJ2-7; D is unclear. Trimming stripped 2 bases from V and 0 bases from J, with 12 bases between. CDR3 length equals 15 residues. Germline V lookup: CDR1 SGHRS, CDR2 YFSETQ. As DNA, the CDR3 is TGCGCCAGCAGCTTAAGTGAAAGCGACTCCTACGAGCAGTACTTC. This translates into CASSLSESDSYEQYF.

J is TRBJ2-1 and V is TRBV9; tentatively, D is TRBD1 (7 bases). The CDR3 loop spans 16 amino acids. CDR1 SGDLS and CDR2 YYNGEE come from the germline V gene. The V gene lost 1 base and the J gene lost 4 bases, with 15 bases spanning the gap. CDR3 bases: TGTGCCAGCAGCGTATCTAGTCAGGGGGGATACAATGAGCAGTTCTTC. The encoded protein is CASSVSSQGGYNEQFF.

This sequence joins TRBV6-1 and TRBJ1-2; D gene uncertain. Germline values: CDR1 MNHNS, CDR2 SASEGT. V lost 10 bases to trimming and J lost 6 bases, with 18 bases between them. The CDR3 loop spans 13 amino acids. CDR3: CATTLGIVDGYTF. The CDR3 DNA follows: TGTGCCACCACCCTAGGGATTGTAGATGGCTACACCTTC.

The rearrangement joins TRBV7-7 to TRBJ2-3; 8 bases are a match to TRBD1. The ends lost 5 bases at V and 2 bases at J; junction bases unmatched: 6. The CDR3 is 15 residues long. Germline-derived CDR1 and CDR2 are SSHAT and FNYEAQ (reference sequence). The CDR3 DNA sequence: TGTGCCAGCAGCGTCGACAGGGGTCCCACAGATACGCAGTATTTT. Protein sequence: CASSVDRGPTDTQYF.

This clone turned up a few times. The chain links TRBV19 to TRBJ2-2, with D unresolved. V was cut by 7 bases and J by 1 base, with 13 bases left in between. Germline V gene data show CDR1 as LNHDA and CDR2 as SQIVND (reference sequence). The CDR3 spans 15 residues. The CDR3 loop reads CASTHDGLNTGELFF. The CDR3, as DNA: TGTGCCAGTACCCACGACGGGTTGAACACCGGGGAGCTGTTTTTT.

J is TRBJ2-1 and V is TRBV27; 10 positions agree with TRBD1. V lost 5 bases to trimming and J lost 4 bases; unmatched junction nucleotides: 5. CDR1 and CDR2 from the germline V gene are MNHEY and SMNVEV (reference sequence). The CDR3 is 15 residues long. The CDR3 DNA follows: TGTGCCAGCAGTACGGACAGGGGGTTGTACAATGAGCAGTTCTTC. Translated, it gives CASSTDRGLYNEQFF.

The CDR3 sequence is CASSPTQGSEAFF. In DNA, the CDR3 is TGTGCCAGCAGCCCGACACAGGGCTCTGAAGCTTTCTTT. The chain couples TRBV7-9 to TRBJ1-1; D possibly corresponds to TRBD1 (6 bases). The CDR3 covers 13 residues. The germline CDR1 and CDR2 sequences are SEHNR and FQNEAQ (reference sequence). Trimming took 5 bases from V and 6 from J, leaving 13 bases between them.

This chain uses TRBV5-1 with TRBJ2-2; 7 nucleotides agree with TRBD2. CDR3 size: 15 residues. Per the germline V gene, CDR1 is SGHRS and CDR2 is YFSETQ. Trimming removed 4 bases from V and 0 bases from J; junction bases left unmatched: 3. The CDR3 bases are TGCGCCAGCAGCCGGGACTATTCGAACACCGGGGAGCTGTTTTTT. It translates to CASSRDYSNTGELFF. The complete variable domain, with remaining parts taken from reference TRBV5-1 and TRBJ2-2, reads KAGVTQTPRYLIKTRGQQVTLSCSPISGHRSVSWYQQTPGQGLQFLFEYFSETQRNKGNFPGRFSGRQFSNSRSEMNVSTLELGDSALYLCASSRDYSNTGELFFGEGSRLTVL.

This rearrangement joins TRBV7-8 to TRBJ2-2; D is perhaps TRBD1 (6 bases). Trimming cost V 2 bases and J 6 bases, with 19 bases left between them. The CDR3 contains 17 residues. The germline V gene has CDR1 SGHVS and CDR2 FQNEAQ. The CDR3 is CASSLKGGQGLPGELFF. The DNA for the CDR3 is TGTGCCAGCAGCTTAAAAGGGGGTCAGGGTCTACCCGGGGAGCTGTTTTTT.

The V gene is TRBV5-1, the J gene TRBJ2-7; D is undetermined. The CDR3 is 13 residues long. V gave up 2 bases and J gave up 5 bases, with 11 bases separating them. Germline V CDR1 and CDR2: SGHRS, YFSETQ. The CDR3: CASSFGPSDEQYF. The CDR3 nucleotides are TGCGCCAGCAGCTTCGGTCCCTCGGACGAGCAGTACTTC.

Only a few counts were recorded for this clone. The rearrangement links TRBV20-1 to TRBJ1-2; no clear D. This CDR3 contains 9 residues. The V end was cut by 6 bases, the J end by 7 bases, with 6 bases between. The germline gives CDR1 DFQATT, CDR2 SNEGSKA (reference sequence). DNA of the CDR3: TGCAGTGCCCGACTTGGCTACACCTTC. It translates to CSARLGYTF.

Points on this clone: A junction boundary mismatches the germline segment, possibly from a read error. The V and J genes are TRBV29-1 and TRBJ1-1, with D unresolved. CDR1 is SQVTM, CDR2 ANQGSEA, per germline. The CDR3 contains 12 residues. Here the CDR3 DNA reads TGCAGCGTTCAAGAGAGACGTCCGGGCCTCCTCTTT. Its protein product is CSVQERRPGLLF.

The sample holds a few counts of this clone. The chain has TRBV5-1 and TRBJ2-2; D gene ambiguous. Germline V gene data show CDR1 as SGHRS and CDR2 as YFSETQ. V was shortened by 0 bases and J by 7 bases, with 7 bases between the two germline ends. This CDR3 has 13 amino acids. The CDR3 is CASSLVRSGELFF. DNA for the CDR3: TGCGCCAGCAGCTTGGTACGGAGCGGGGAGCTGTTTTTT.

The sample holds one count of this clone. The chain links TRBV4-3 to TRBJ2-7, with TRBD2 matching over 10 bases. This CDR3 is built from 14 residues. Trimming cost V 1 base and J 6 bases; bases outside gene matches: 3. CDR1 and CDR2 (germline): LGHNA, YSLEER. In DNA, the CDR3 is TGCGCCAGCAGCCAAGTAGCGGGAGGAGGCGAGCAGTACTTC. Its protein product is CASSQVAGGGEQYF.

The chain couples TRBV7-9 to TRBJ1-2; D perhaps matches TRBD1 (6 bases). Trimming cost V 5 bases and J 4 bases, with 20 bases left between them. Germline V lookup: CDR1 SEHNR, CDR2 FQNEAQ (reference sequence). The CDR3 is 16 amino acids. The CDR3 here is CASSKSGSEGGYGYTF. CDR3 DNA sequence: TGTGCCAGCAGCAAATCCGGGTCGGAGGGGGGCTATGGCTACACCTTC.

V and J are TRBV4-3 and TRBJ1-4, with D maybe TRBD1 (5 bases). V was clipped by 0 bases and J by 1 base, with 12 bases between them. CDR3 size: 17 residues. The germline V gene encodes CDR1 LGHNA and CDR2 YSLEER. The CDR3 is CASSQEGVGLTNEKLFF. CDR3 DNA sequence: TGCGCCAGCAGCCAAGAGGGGGTGGGGTTAACTAATGAAAAACTGTTTTTT.